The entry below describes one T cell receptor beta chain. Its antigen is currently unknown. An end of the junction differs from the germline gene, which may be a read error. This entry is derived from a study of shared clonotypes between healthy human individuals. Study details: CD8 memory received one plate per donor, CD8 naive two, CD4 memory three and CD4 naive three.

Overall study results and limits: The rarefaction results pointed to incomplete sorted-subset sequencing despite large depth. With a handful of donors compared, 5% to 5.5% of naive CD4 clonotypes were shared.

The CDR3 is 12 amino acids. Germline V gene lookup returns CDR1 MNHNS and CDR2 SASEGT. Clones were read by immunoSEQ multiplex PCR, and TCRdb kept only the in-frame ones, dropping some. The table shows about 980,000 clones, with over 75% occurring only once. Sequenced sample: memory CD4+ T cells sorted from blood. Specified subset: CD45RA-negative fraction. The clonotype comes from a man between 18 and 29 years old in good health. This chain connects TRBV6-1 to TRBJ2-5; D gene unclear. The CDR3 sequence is CASKTNMGLKHF. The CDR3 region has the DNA TGTGCCAGCAAGACCAATATGGGTTTAAAGCACTTC.